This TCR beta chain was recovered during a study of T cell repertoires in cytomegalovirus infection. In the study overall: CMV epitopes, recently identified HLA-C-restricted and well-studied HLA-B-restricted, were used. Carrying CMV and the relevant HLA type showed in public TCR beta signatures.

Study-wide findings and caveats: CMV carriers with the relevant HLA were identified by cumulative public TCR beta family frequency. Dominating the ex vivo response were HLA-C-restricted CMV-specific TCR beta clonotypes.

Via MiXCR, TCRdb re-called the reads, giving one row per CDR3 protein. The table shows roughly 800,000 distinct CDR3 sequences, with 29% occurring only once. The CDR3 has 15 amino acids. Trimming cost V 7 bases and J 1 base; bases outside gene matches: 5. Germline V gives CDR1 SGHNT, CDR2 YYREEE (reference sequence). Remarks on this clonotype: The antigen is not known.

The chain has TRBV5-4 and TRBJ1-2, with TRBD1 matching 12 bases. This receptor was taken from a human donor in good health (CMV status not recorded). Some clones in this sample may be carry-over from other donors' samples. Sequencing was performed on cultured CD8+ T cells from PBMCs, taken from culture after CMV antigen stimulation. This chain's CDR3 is CASLGQGAGNYGYTF. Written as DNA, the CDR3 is TGTGCCAGCTTGGGACAGGGGGCTGGTAACTATGGCTACACCTTC.